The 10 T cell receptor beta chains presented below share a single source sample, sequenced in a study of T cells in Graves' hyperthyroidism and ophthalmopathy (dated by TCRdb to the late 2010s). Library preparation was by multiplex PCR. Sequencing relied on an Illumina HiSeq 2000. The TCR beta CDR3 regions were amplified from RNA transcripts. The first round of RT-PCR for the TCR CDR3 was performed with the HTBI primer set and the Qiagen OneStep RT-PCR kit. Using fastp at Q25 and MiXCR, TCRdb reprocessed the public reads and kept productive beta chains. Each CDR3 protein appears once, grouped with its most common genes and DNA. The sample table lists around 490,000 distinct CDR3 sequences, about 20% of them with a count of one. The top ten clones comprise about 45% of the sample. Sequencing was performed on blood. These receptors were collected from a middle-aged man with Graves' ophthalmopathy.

As DNA, the CDR3 is TGCAGCGTTGACCCTAGCGGGCTGAGTGAGCAGTTCTTC. Residues: CSVDPSGLSEQFF. The chain has TRBV29-1 and TRBJ2-1, with TRBD2 identical over 8 bases. This CDR3 comprises 13 residues. J gave up 9 bases and V 3 bases, and 7 bases lay outside the gene matches. CDR1 and CDR2 (germline): SQVTM, ANQGSEA.

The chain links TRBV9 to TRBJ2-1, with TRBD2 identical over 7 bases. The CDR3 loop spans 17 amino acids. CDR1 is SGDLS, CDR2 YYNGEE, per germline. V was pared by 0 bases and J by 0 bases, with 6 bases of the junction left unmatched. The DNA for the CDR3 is TGTGCCAGCAGCGTAGGGCCCAGGGAGGGCTCCTACAATGAGCAGTTCTTC. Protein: CASSVGPREGSYNEQFF.

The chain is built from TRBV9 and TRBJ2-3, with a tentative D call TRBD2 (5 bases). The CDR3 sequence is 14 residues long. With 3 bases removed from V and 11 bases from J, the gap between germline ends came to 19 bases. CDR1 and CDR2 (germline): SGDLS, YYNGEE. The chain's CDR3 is CASSAWTGFDGQYF. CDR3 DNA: TGTGCCAGCAGCGCCTGGACTGGCTTCGATGGGCAGTATTTT.

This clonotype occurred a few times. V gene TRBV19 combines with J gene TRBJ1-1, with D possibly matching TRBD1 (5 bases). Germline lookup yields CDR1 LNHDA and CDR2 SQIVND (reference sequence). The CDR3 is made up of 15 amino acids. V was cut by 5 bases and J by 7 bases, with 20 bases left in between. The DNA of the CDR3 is TGTGCCAGTAGTCCTCTTGGGACGGCAAGGGTTGAAGCTTTCTTT. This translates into CASSPLGTARVEAFF.

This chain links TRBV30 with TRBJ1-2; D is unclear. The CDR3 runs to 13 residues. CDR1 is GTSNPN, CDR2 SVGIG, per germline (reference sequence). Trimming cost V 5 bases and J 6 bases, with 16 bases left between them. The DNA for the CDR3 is TGTGCCTGGGCCGTCCTGGAAGGGAATGGCTACACCTTC. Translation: CAWAVLEGNGYTF. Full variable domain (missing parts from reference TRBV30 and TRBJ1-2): SQTIHQWPATLVQPVGSPLSLECTVEGTSNPNLYWYRQAAGRGLQLLFYSVGIGQISSEVPQNLSASRPQDRQFILSSKKLLLSDSGFYLCAWAVLEGNGYTFGSGTRLTVV.

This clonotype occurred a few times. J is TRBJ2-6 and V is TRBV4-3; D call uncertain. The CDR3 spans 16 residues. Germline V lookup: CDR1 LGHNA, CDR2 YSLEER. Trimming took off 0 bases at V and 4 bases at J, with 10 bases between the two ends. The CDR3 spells CASSQDLGSGANVLTF. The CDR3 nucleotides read TGCGCCAGCAGCCAAGATCTAGGTAGCGGGGCCAACGTCCTGACTTTC.

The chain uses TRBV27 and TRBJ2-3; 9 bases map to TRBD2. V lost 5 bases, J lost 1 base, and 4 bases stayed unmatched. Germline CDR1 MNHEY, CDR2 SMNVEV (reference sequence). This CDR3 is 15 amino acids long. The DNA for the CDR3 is TGTGCCAGCAGTCCAGCGGGGGGCGGCACAGATACGCAGTATTTT. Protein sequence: CASSPAGGGTDTQYF.

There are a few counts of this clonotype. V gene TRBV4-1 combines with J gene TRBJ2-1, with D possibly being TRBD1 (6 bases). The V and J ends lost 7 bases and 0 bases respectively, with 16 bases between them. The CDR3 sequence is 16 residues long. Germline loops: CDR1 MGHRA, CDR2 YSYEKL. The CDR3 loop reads CASTSDLGGSYNEQFF. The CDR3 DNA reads TGCGCCAGCACCTCTGATCTAGGGGGCTCCTACAATGAGCAGTTCTTC.

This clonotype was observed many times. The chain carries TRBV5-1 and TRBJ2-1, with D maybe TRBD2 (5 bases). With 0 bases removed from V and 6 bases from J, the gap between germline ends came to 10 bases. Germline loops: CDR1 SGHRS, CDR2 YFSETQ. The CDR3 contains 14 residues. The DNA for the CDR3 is TGCGCCAGCAGCTTGGGGGCTAGCATCAATGAGCAGTTCTTC. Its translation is CASSLGASINEQFF. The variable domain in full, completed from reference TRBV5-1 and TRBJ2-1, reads KAGVTQTPRYLIKTRGQQVTLSCSPISGHRSVSWYQQTPGQGLQFLFEYFSETQRNKGNFPGRFSGRQFSNSRSEMNVSTLELGDSALYLCASSLGASINEQFFGPGTRLTVL.

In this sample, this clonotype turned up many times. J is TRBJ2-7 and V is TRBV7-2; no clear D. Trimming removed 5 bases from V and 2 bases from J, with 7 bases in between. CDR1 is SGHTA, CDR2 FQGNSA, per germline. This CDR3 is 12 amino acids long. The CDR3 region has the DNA TGTGCCAGCAGCCGTAATACCTACGAGCAGTACTTC. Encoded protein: CASSRNTYEQYF. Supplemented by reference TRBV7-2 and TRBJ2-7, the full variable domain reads GAGVSQSPSNKVTEKGKDVELRCDPISGHTALYWYRQSLGQGLEFLIYFQGNSAPDKSGLPSDRFSAERTGGSVSTLTIQRTQQEDSAVYLCASSRNTYEQYFGPGTRLTVT.